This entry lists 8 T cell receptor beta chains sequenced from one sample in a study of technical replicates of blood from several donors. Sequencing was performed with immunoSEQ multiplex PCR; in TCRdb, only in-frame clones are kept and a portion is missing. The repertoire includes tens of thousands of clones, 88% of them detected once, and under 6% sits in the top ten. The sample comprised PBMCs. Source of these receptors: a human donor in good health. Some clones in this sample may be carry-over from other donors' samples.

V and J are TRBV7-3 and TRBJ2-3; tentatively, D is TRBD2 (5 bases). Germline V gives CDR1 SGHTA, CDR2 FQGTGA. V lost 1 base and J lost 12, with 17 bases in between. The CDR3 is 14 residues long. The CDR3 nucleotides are TGTGCCAGCAGCTTAAAGGTGGAGGCGTCGAGACAGTATTTT. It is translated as CASSLKVEASRQYF.

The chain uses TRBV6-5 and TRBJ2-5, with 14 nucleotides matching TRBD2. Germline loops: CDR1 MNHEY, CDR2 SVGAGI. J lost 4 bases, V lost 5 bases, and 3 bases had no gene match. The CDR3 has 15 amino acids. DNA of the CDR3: TGTGCCAGCAGTGCTGGGACTAGCGGGAGAGAGACCCAGTACTTC. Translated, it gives CASSAGTSGRETQYF.

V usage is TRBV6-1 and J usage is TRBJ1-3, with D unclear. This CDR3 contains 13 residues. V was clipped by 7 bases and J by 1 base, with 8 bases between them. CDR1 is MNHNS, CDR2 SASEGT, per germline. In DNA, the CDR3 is TGTGCCAGCACGTCCCCGTCTGGAAACACCATATATTTT. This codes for CASTSPSGNTIYF.

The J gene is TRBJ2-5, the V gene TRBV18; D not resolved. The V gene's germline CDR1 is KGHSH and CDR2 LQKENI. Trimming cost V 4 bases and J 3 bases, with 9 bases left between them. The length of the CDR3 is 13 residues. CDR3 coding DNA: TGTGCCAGCTCACAAGACACGAAAGAGACCCAGTACTTC. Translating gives CASSQDTKETQYF. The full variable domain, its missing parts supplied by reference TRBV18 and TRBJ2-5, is NAGVMQNPRHLVRRRGQEARLRCSPMKGHSHVYWYRQLPEEGLKFMVYLQKENIIDESGMPKERFSAEFPKEGPSILRIQQVVRGDSAAYFCASSQDTKETQYFGPGTRLLVL.

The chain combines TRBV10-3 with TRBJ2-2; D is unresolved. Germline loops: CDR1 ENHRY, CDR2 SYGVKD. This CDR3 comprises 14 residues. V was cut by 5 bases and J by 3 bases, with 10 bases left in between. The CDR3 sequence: CAISTSEDTGELFF. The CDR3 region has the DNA TGTGCCATCAGTACCAGCGAGGACACCGGGGAGCTGTTTTTT.

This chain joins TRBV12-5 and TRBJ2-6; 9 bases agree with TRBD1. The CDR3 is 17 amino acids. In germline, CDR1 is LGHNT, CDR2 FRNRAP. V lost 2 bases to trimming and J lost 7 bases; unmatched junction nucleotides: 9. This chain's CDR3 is CASGLSRTGDAANVLTF. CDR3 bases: TGTGCTAGTGGTTTGTCCCGGACAGGGGATGCCGCCAACGTCCTGACTTTC.

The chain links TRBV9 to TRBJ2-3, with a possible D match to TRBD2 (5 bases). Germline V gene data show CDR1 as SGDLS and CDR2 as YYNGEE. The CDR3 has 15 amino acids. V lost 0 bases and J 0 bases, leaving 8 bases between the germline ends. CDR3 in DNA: TGTGCCAGCAGCGTAGCGGGATACAGCACAGATACGCAGTATTTT. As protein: CASSVAGYSTDTQYF. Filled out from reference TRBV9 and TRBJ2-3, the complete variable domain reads DSGVTQTPKHLITATGQRVTLRCSPRSGDLSVYWYQQSLDQGLQFLIQYYNGEERAKGNILERFSAQQFPDLHSELNLSSLELGDSALYFCASSVAGYSTDTQYFGPGTRLTVL.

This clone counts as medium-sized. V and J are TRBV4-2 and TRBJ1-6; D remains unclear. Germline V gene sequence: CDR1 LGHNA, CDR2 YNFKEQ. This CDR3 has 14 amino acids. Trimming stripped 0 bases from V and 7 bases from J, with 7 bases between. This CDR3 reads CASSQDVENSPLHF. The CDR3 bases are TGTGCCAGCAGCCAAGATGTGGAGAATTCACCCCTCCACTTT.